The next 18 T cell receptor beta chains were all read from a single sample in a study of response to subunit inactivated influenza vaccine. MiXCR, run by TCRdb on the RT-PCR reads, gives a single entry per CDR3 protein. The data hold fewer than 600,000 distinct CDR3 sequences, with around 7.7% observed a single time. The sample was PBMCs from blood, taken about 24 months after vaccination. Receptors were obtained from a man aged 45 to 70 who received an inactivated influenza vaccine.

This clonotype was observed a few times. The V call is TRBV19, the J call TRBJ2-1; D possibly matches TRBD1 or TRBD2 (5 bases each). There are 17 residues in the CDR3. Germline assignment: CDR1 LNHDA and CDR2 SQIVND (reference sequence). Deletions cut 1 base from V and 0 bases from J, with 13 bases between. The CDR3 bases are TGTGCCAGTAGTATAGTTGGGGGACGTAGCTCCTACAATGAGCAGTTCTTC. This sequence encodes CASSIVGGRSSYNEQFF.

This clonotype has a handful of counts. V usage is TRBV11-2 and J usage is TRBJ1-6; a weak D match, TRBD1 (6 bases). Germline V gene data show CDR1 as SGHAT and CDR2 as FQNNGV. The CDR3 length is 14 residues. V was shortened by 0 bases and J by 15 bases, with 15 bases between the two germline ends. The CDR3 loop reads CASSLDGTSFGLHF. CDR3 DNA: TGTGCCAGCAGCTTAGATGGGACATCCTTTGGCCTCCACTTT.

The V and J genes are TRBV4-1 and TRBJ2-7; TRBD1 aligns across 8 bases. The germline gives CDR1 MGHRA, CDR2 YSYEKL. This CDR3 spans 15 amino acids. V lost 6 bases to trimming and J lost 6 bases; unmatched junction nucleotides: 13. The CDR3 DNA follows: TGCGCCAGCAGACCCCTGACAGGGGAGAGCGGCGAGCAGTACTTC. Encoded protein: CASRPLTGESGEQYF.

This clonotype was seen ten or more times. The CDR3 nucleotides read TGCGCCAGCAGCCAAGATGGGACAGGTGCCCGAAACACCATATATTTT. Amino acids: CASSQDGTGARNTIYF. This sequence joins TRBV4-1 and TRBJ1-3; TRBD1 matches 8 bases. Germline lookup yields CDR1 MGHRA and CDR2 YSYEKL. CDR3 length: 16 residues. V gave up 0 bases and J gave up 5 bases; unmatched junction bases: 6.

The gene calls are TRBV7-3 and TRBJ2-1; 13 bases map to TRBD2. The CDR3 spans 17 residues. Trimming at V came to 5 bases and at J to 6 bases, leaving 10 bases not matched to a gene. The germline gives CDR1 SGHTA, CDR2 FQGTGA. CDR3 nucleotide sequence: TGTGCCAGCAGCGCCGACACCAGACTAGCGGGAGGCAATGAGCAGTTCTTC. It yields the protein CASSADTRLAGGNEQFF.

The chain has TRBV12-3 or TRBV12-4 and TRBJ2-5; the match to TRBD2 covers 13 bases. The CDR3 covers 17 residues. Germline trimming cut 3 bases from V and 5 bases from J; bases unmatched to any gene: 9. CDR3 sequence (DNA): TGTGCCAGCAGTTTGGGGACTAGCGGGGCGCCAAGGGAGACCCAGTACTTC. Translation: CASSLGTSGAPRETQYF.

The chain has TRBV6-2 or TRBV6-3 and TRBJ1-1, with no clear D. Looked up from germline, CDR1 is MNHEY and CDR2 is SVGEGT. The V and J ends lost 0 bases and 6 bases respectively, with 5 bases between them. This CDR3 region has 12 residues. CDR3 region: CASSYSFPEAFF. CDR3 sequence (DNA): TGTGCCAGCAGTTACTCGTTCCCTGAAGCTTTCTTT.

The J gene is TRBJ1-5, the V gene TRBV6-1; D may be TRBD1 (6 bases). Germline V CDR1 and CDR2: MNHNS, SASEGT. Trimming stripped 7 bases from V and 5 bases from J, with 12 bases between. The CDR3 is 13 amino acids. The chain's CDR3 is CASTGQLDQPQHF. CDR3 bases: TGTGCCAGCACTGGACAGTTAGATCAGCCCCAGCATTTT.

This clonotype was detected only a few times. J is TRBJ2-1 and V is TRBV7-9; D may be TRBD2 (8 bases). There are 14 residues in the CDR3. V shed 3 bases and J shed 8 bases, with 14 bases lying between them. CDR1 is SEHNR, CDR2 FQNEAQ, per germline (reference sequence). The CDR3 loop reads CASSFQRGTDEQFF. CDR3 DNA: TGTGCCAGCAGCTTCCAGCGGGGGACAGATGAGCAGTTCTTC.

The chain uses TRBV7-9 and TRBJ2-7, with TRBD1 as a possible D gene (5 bases). The germline V and J ends were trimmed by 6 bases and 2 bases, with 17 bases remaining between them. The germline V gene encodes CDR1 SEHNR and CDR2 FQNEAQ (reference sequence). The CDR3 consists of 15 residues. Here the CDR3 DNA reads TGTGCCAGCAGTCGCTTGACCGGACAACCCTACGAGCAGTACTTC. Translating gives CASSRLTGQPYEQYF. The whole variable domain, filled in from reference TRBV7-9 and TRBJ2-7, reads DTGVSQNPRHKITKRGQNVTFRCDPISEHNRLYWYRQTLGQGPEFLTYFQNEAQLEKSRLLSDRFSAERPKGSFSTLEIQRTEQGDSAMYLCASSRLTGQPYEQYFGPGTRLTVT.

This clonotype was counted only a few times. The J gene is TRBJ2-7, the V gene TRBV4-1; 11 nucleotides align to TRBD1. The germline V gene has CDR1 MGHRA and CDR2 YSYEKL. Unmatched junction bases numbered 7, after V lost 0 bases and J lost 6 bases. CDR3 length: 16 amino acids. As DNA, the CDR3 is TGCGCCAGCAGCCAAGATAGCGGGACAGGGGGTTCCGAGCAGTACTTC. This codes for CASSQDSGTGGSEQYF.

This clonotype has a handful of counts. This chain links TRBV7-9 with TRBJ2-5; 10 bases match TRBD1. This CDR3 has 15 amino acids. The germline CDR1 and CDR2 sequences are SEHNR and FQNEAQ (reference sequence). The V and J ends lost 4 bases and 4 bases, in that order; junction bases with no gene match: 6. Here the CDR3 reads CASSSRQGAGETQYF. The DNA for the CDR3 is TGTGCCAGCAGCTCACGACAGGGGGCCGGAGAGACCCAGTACTTC.

The table lists this clonotype with a few counts. This chain links TRBV20-1 with TRBJ2-2, with 9 bases aligning to TRBD2. Germline trimming cut 3 bases from V and 6 bases from J; bases unmatched to any gene: 17. CDR1 DFQATT and CDR2 SNEGSKA come from the germline V gene (reference sequence). The CDR3 is 18 amino acids. The CDR3 DNA reads as TGCAGTGCTAGTCCCCCCCCCTGGCGGGAGGGCCCCCCCGGGGAGCTGTTTTTT. It yields the protein CSASPPPWREGPPGELFF.

This chain connects TRBV7-2 to TRBJ2-1; D uncertain. The CDR3 length is 13 residues. Trimming took 7 bases from V and 5 from J, leaving 12 bases between them. CDR1 and CDR2 (germline): SGHTA, FQGNSA. CDR3 residues: CASTISFNNEQFF. CDR3 sequence (DNA): TGTGCCAGCACCATCTCATTCAACAATGAGCAGTTCTTC.

This clonotype has more than one count but fewer than ten. The rearrangement uses TRBV6-1 and TRBJ1-4; 10 bases fit TRBD1. V lost 7 bases to trimming and J lost 6 bases; unmatched junction nucleotides: 5. The CDR3 contains 14 residues. CDR1 is MNHNS, CDR2 SASEGT, per germline. The CDR3 protein is CASNAGTGDEKLFF. The DNA for the CDR3 is TGTGCCAGCAACGCCGGGACAGGGGATGAAAAACTGTTTTTT.

The chain links TRBV5-1 to TRBJ2-7; 8 bases are shared with TRBD1. CDR3 length: 17 amino acids. J was trimmed by 0 bases and V by 3 bases; bases with no gene match: 11. In germline, CDR1 is SGHRS, CDR2 YFSETQ. CDR3 sequence reads: CASSSLAIGQGSYEQYF. As DNA, the CDR3 is TGCGCCAGCAGCTCCCTGGCGATAGGACAGGGCTCCTACGAGCAGTACTTC.

This clonotype was seen just once. The rearrangement links TRBV7-6 to TRBJ2-5; either TRBD1 or TRBD2 may fit D (5 bases each). The CDR3 contains 16 residues. V dropped 1 base and J dropped 2 bases, with 14 bases sitting between them. Germline V gene data show CDR1 as SGHVS and CDR2 as FNYEAQ. As DNA, the CDR3 is TGTGCCAGCAGCTTAGGTCGGGGCGCGGCGCAAGAGACCCAGTACTTC. It encodes CASSLGRGAAQETQYF.

This clonotype was recorded at least ten times. The chain links TRBV20-1 to TRBJ2-4; D remains ambiguous. Germline CDR1 DFQATT, CDR2 SNEGSKA (reference sequence). Trimming shortened V by 5 bases and J by 0 bases, and 14 bases separated the two germline ends. CDR3 size: 15 residues. The CDR3 loop is CSAGQRSLAKNIQYF. The CDR3 bases are TGCAGTGCTGGGCAAAGAAGCCTAGCCAAAAACATTCAGTACTTC.